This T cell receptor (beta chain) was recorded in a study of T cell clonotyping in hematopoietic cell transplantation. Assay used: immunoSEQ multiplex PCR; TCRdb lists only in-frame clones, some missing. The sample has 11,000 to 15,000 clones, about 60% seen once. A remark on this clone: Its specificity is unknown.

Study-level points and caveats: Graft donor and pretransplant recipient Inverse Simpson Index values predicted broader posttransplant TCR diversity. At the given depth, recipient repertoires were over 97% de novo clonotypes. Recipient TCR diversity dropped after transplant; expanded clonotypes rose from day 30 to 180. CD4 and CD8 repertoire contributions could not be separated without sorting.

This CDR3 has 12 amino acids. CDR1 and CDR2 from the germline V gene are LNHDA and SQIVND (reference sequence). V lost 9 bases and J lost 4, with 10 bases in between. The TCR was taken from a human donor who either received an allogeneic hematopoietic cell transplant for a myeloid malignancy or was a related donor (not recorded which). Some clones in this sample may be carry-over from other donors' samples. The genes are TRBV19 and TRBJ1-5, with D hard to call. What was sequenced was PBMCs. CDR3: CASTTANQPQHF. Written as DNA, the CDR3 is TGTGCCAGCACCACGGCTAATCAGCCCCAGCATTTT.